This passage covers 9 T cell receptor beta chains from one sample sequenced in a study of shared clonotypes between healthy human individuals. Measured with immunoSEQ multiplex PCR; TCRdb has only the in-frame clones, and not every one. The table records about 2 million clones, 85% to 95% of them present only once. Naive CD8 isolation took CD45RO-negative cells positively selected for CCR7 and excluded terminally differentiated effector memory CD45RA+ cells. Sequenced material: naive CD8+ T cells sorted from blood. All receptors derive from a man aged 18-30 years in good health.

The chain combines TRBV6-6 with TRBJ2-3, with a possible D match to TRBD2 (6 bases). The CDR3 has 15 amino acids. V dropped 2 bases and J dropped 1 base, with 10 bases sitting between them. The germline V gene encodes CDR1 MNHNY and CDR2 SVGAGI (reference sequence). The CDR3 DNA sequence: TGTGCCAGCAGTTACGAGGTAGCGGGCACAGATACGCAGTATTTT. Protein sequence: CASSYEVAGTDTQYF.

CDR3 nucleotide sequence: TGCGCCAGCAGTGAGTTCCCGTTGGGGGAAACCTACAATGAGCAGTTCTTC. Amino acid sequence: CASSEFPLGETYNEQFF. The gene calls are TRBV10-1 and TRBJ2-1, with D tentatively TRBD1 or TRBD2 (5 bases each). V dropped 1 base and J dropped 2 bases, with 15 bases sitting between them. In germline, CDR1 is WNHNN, CDR2 SYGVQD (reference sequence). This CDR3 region has 17 residues.

V and J are TRBV2 and TRBJ2-1, with D hard to call. This CDR3 has 14 residues. Looked up from germline, CDR1 is SNHLY and CDR2 is FYNNEI. Trimming cost V 7 bases and J 2 bases, with 12 bases left between them. CDR3 nucleotide sequence: TGTGCCAGCACGTCCCCGCCCCCCTACAATGAGCAGTTCTTC. Its protein product is CASTSPPPYNEQFF.

Concerning this clone itself: In the same sample, other DNA sequences code for this CDR3. The rearrangement links TRBV19 to TRBJ2-7; the D is unclear. Germline lookup yields CDR1 LNHDA and CDR2 SQIVND (reference sequence). The CDR3 is 13 amino acids. The V and J ends lost 3 bases and 2 bases respectively, with 8 bases between them. The DNA for the CDR3 is TGTGCCAGTAGTATGGCCGGCACCTACGAGCAGTACTTC. This gives the protein CASSMAGTYEQYF.

V and J are TRBV4-1 and TRBJ1-1; no firm D call. Germline-derived CDR1 and CDR2 are MGHRA and YSYEKL. The V gene lost 4 bases and the J gene lost 6 bases, with 12 bases spanning the gap. There are 13 residues in the CDR3. The CDR3 DNA follows: TGCGCCAGCAGCCCCCCGGACGGAGCTGAAGCTTTCTTT. Translated, it gives CASSPPDGAEAFF.

This chain joins TRBV7-9 and TRBJ2-4; TRBD1 is a possible D gene (6 bases). CDR1 SEHNR and CDR2 FQNEAQ come from the germline V gene (reference sequence). This CDR3 contains 15 residues. V was pared by 8 bases and J by 5 bases, with 19 bases between. CDR3 in amino acids: CASEGGAESENIQYF. The DNA for the CDR3 is TGTGCCAGCGAAGGGGGAGCGGAATCTGAAAACATTCAGTACTTC.

A single count supports this clone. This specimen includes other DNA sequences encoding the same CDR3. The rearrangement links TRBV6-5 to TRBJ1-1; 7 nucleotides agree with TRBD1. V lost 4 bases and J lost 1; bases outside the gene matches: 3. Germline V CDR1 and CDR2: MNHEY, SVGAGI. The CDR3 is 14 amino acids. The CDR3: CASSLRTGNTEAFF. In DNA, the CDR3 is TGTGCCAGCAGTTTACGGACAGGGAACACTGAAGCTTTCTTT.

V and J are TRBV2 and TRBJ2-7, with D possibly matching TRBD1 (5 bases). The CDR3 has 15 amino acids. CDR1 and CDR2 from the germline V gene are SNHLY and FYNNEI. V shed 0 bases and J shed 1 base, with 10 bases lying between them. The CDR3 here is CASSEAQGPSYEQYF. CDR3 in DNA: TGTGCCAGCAGTGAAGCGCAGGGCCCTTCCTACGAGCAGTACTTC.

To note about this clone: Given a much more abundant clone one base away, this may be a read error. The same CDR3 also results from other DNA sequences found in this sample. This chain joins TRBV5-6 and TRBJ1-1; D gene ambiguous. Germline assignment: CDR1 SGHDT and CDR2 YYEEEE. V was trimmed by 3 bases and J by 1 base, leaving 4 bases between them. The CDR3 totals 12 residues. The CDR3 coding sequence is TGTGCCAGCAGCTACGGGAACACTGAAGCTTTCTTT. The encoded protein is CASSYGNTEAFF.